The rows below give T cell receptor beta chains drawn from one sample of a study of Ad26.COV2.S vaccination and SARS-CoV-2 variants. TCRdb's table, derived via immunoSEQ multiplex PCR, lists solely in-frame clones and lacks some. This table holds 430,000 or so clones, approximately 90% found once. The specimen comprised peripheral blood, sampled in a trial of Ad26.COV2.S vaccine versus placebo. All receptors come from a person between 18 and 65 years old who received the Ad26.COV2.S COVID-19 vaccine or a placebo. Both conserved end residues are part of each CDR3. A D gene is named only where the DNA matches it firmly. Some rows have no size entry. The others give once, few or many, or a class for an expanded clone.

NA,TRBV11-2,TRBJ2-6,NA,CASSLPLPGANVLTF,TGTGCCAGCAGCTTACCACTTCCTGGGGCCAACGTCCTGACTTTC
NA,TRBV6-1,TRBJ2-2,NA,CASSEGSTGELFF,TGTGCCAGCAGTGAAGGTTCGACGGGGGAGCTGTTTTTT
NA,TRBV6-4,TRBJ1-1,NA,CASSVSPNTEAFF,TGTGCCAGCAGTGTGTCGCCCAACACTGAAGCTTTCTTT
TRBD1,TRBV7-2,TRBJ2-3,NA,CASSLDSWDRATDTQYF,TGTGCCAGCAGCTTAGACTCCTGGGACAGGGCCACAGATACGCAGTATTTT
TRBD2,TRBV7-8,TRBJ2-5,NA,CASSSYIVGLAGVEETQYF,TGTGCCAGCAGCTCTTACATTGTAGGACTAGCGGGAGTCGAAGAGACCCAGTACTTC
NA,TRBV3-1/TRBV3-2,TRBJ1-5,NA,CASSRGGSNQPQHF,TGTGCCAGCAGCCGAGGGGGTAGCAATCAGCCCCAGCATTTT
TRBD2,TRBV3-1/TRBV3-2,TRBJ2-1,NA,CASSQDLGLGPHNEQFF,TGTGCCAGCAGCCAAGATCTGGGACTAGGGCCCCACAATGAGCAGTTCTTC
TRBD2,TRBV5-1,TRBJ2-2,NA,CASSSLTSGRANTGELFF,TGCGCCAGCAGCTCCCTGACTAGCGGGAGGGCTAATACCGGGGAGCTGTTTTTT
NA,TRBV28,TRBJ2-1,NA,CASSLAAGNEQFF,TGTGCCAGCAGTTTGGCCGCAGGGAATGAGCAGTTCTTC
NA,TRBV3-1/TRBV3-2,TRBJ2-7,NA,CASSQPPNYEQYF,TGTGCCAGCAGCCAGCCACCGAACTACGAGCAGTACTTC
NA,TRBV7-9,TRBJ1-3,NA,CASSLGSLDTVSGNTIYF,TGTGCCAGCAGCTTAGGGAGCCTGGACACTGTATCTGGAAACACCATATATTTT
TRBD1,TRBV28,TRBJ1-1,NA,CASSLRQGREAFF,TGTGCCAGCAGTTTAAGACAGGGGAGGGAAGCTTTCTTT
NA,TRBV9,TRBJ2-5,NA,CASSGSYQETQYF,TGTGCCAGCAGCGGCTCGTACCAAGAGACCCAGTACTTC
NA,TRBV7-9,TRBJ2-3,NA,CASSLAGVPDTQYF,TGTGCCAGCAGCCTTGCAGGGGTTCCAGATACGCAGTATTTT
TRBD2,TRBV7-2,TRBJ2-2,NA,CASSLAGGLAGTNTGELFF,TGTGCCAGCAGCTTAGCGGGTGGGCTAGCGGGAACAAACACCGGGGAGCTGTTTTTT
NA,TRBV6-5,TRBJ1-2,NA,CASSPWVRDGYTF,TGTGCCAGCAGTCCCTGGGTGCGTGATGGCTACACCTTC
TRBD1,TRBV11-2,TRBJ2-7,NA,CASSLVGTEGAVLYF,TGTGCCAGCAGCTTAGTAGGGACAGAGGGAGCCGTTTTGTACTTC
NA,TRBV6-4,TRBJ2-1,NA,CASSPVTGAGEQFF,TGTGCCAGCTCCCCCGTAACGGGAGCGGGTGAGCAGTTCTTC
NA,TRBV28,TRBJ2-4,NA,CASSSGQDNWNIQYF,TGTGCCAGCAGTTCGGGCCAGGACAATTGGAACATTCAGTACTTC
TRBD1,TRBV7-9,TRBJ2-7,NA,CASSSRDSEQYF,TGTGCCAGCAGCTCCCGGGACAGCGAGCAGTACTTC
NA,TRBV9,TRBJ2-7,NA,CASSPSPYEQYF,TGTGCCAGCAGCCCCTCACCCTACGAGCAGTACTTC
NA,TRBV7-2,TRBJ2-5,NA,CASSRPQILQETQYF,TGTGCCAGCAGCCGTCCACAGATATTACAAGAGACCCAGTACTTC
TRBD1,TRBV2,TRBJ1-6,NA,CASTRGEGAFNSPLHF,TGTGCCAGCACCCGGGGAGAGGGGGCATTTAATTCACCCCTCCACTTT
TRBD1,TRBV20-1,TRBJ1-2,once,CSAIQGGGYTF,TGCAGTGCAATACAGGGGGGTGGCTACACCTTC
NA,TRBV6-5,TRBJ1-2,NA,CAGRRDGHYGYTF,TGTGCCGGACGAAGGGACGGCCACTATGGCTACACCTTC
NA,TRBV25-1,TRBJ2-5,NA,CASSDLGNGQETQYF,TGTGCCAGCAGTGATTTGGGAAATGGTCAAGAGACCCAGTACTTC
NA,TRBV27,TRBJ2-7,NA,CASSLLGPQEQYF,TGTGCCAGCAGTTTACTTGGGCCCCAGGAGCAGTACTTC
NA,TRBV11-2,TRBJ2-7,NA,CASSLRGVYEQYF,TGTGCCAGCAGCTTAAGGGGAGTCTACGAGCAGTACTTC
NA,TRBV4-3,TRBJ1-2,once,CASSHDNRVGNGYTF,TGCGCCAGCAGCCATGATAACAGGGTTGGTAATGGCTACACCTTC
TRBD2,TRBV27,TRBJ2-3,NA,CASSFHLSGSTDTQYF,TGTGCCAGCAGTTTCCACCTCAGCGGGAGTACAGATACGCAGTATTTT
TRBD1,TRBV19,TRBJ1-5,NA,CASSKTGGQGQPQHF,TGTGCCAGTAGTAAGACAGGGGGCCAGGGACAGCCCCAGCATTTT
NA,TRBV4-1,TRBJ1-5,NA,CASSQDLVQGFQPQHF,TGCGCCAGCAGCCAAGATCTGGTACAGGGTTTTCAGCCCCAGCATTTT
TRBD1,TRBV5-1,TRBJ1-1,NA,CASSLGGTVNTEAFF,TGCGCCAGCAGCTTGGGAGGGACAGTGAACACTGAAGCTTTCTTT
NA,TRBV6-5,TRBJ2-6,NA,CASSRGPGANVLTF,TGTGCCAGCAGTCGGGGGCCCGGGGCCAACGTCCTGACTTTC
NA,TRBV6-5,TRBJ2-2,NA,CASSYQGSGELFF,TGTGCCAGCAGTTACCAAGGATCCGGGGAGCTGTTTTTT
NA,TRBV4-3,TRBJ1-2,NA,CASSQVERDHGYTF,TGCGCCAGCAGCCAAGTTGAACGGGACCATGGCTACACCTTC
NA,TRBV7-9,TRBJ1-4,NA,CASSSIPLTNEKLFF,TGTGCCAGCAGCTCGATACCCCTAACTAATGAAAAACTGTTTTTT
NA,TRBV5-1,TRBJ1-2,NA,CASSWGGDYGYTF,TGCGCCAGCAGCTGGGGAGGGGACTATGGCTACACCTTC
TRBD1,TRBV18,TRBJ2-7,NA,CASSPGQGSVYEQYF,TGTGCCAGCTCACCGGGACAGGGATCCGTCTACGAGCAGTACTTC